One TCR beta chain is described in this entry. It lacks a known antigen. No base quality information exists; no much larger clone differs at one position. CDR3 length: 14 amino acids, cysteine to phenylalanine. Only the CDR3 DNA is retained, 42 bases long and in frame from the first base. The germline ends are 8 bases apart after V is trimmed by 2 bases and J by 1 base. From the germline V gene, CDR1 is SGHVS and CDR2 is FQNEAQ. These data come from a study of blood T cell repertoires in COVID-19 (dated by TCRdb to 2018 to 2021). Describing the broader study: Samples covering the acute and convalescent phases of COVID-19 were provided by collaborators in the United States, Italy and Spain. The samples were drawn from the first 160 participants of the ongoing ImmuneRACE study and from more than 1,000 subjects provided by 6 global collaborators. Nearly every sample came with metadata listing a de-identified subject ID, COVID-19 status, age in years and sex. Where available, HLA class I and class II types were obtained from metadata supplied by the sample provider rather than from assay-based typing. A freely available public database, intended as a resource for researchers studying the immune response to SARS-CoV-2, is where the repertoires were released. The prospective study material was composed of cDNA or gDNA derived from T cells, B-cell-depleted T cells, or PBMCs. Deeply sampled blood TCRbeta repertoires from subjects exposed to, actively infected with, or recovered from COVID-19 were included in the dataset.

The collaborating institutions used their own protocols to collect whole blood in K2EDTA tubes. For TCRbeta analysis, collaborators shipped samples in one of three forms: frozen whole blood, isolated PBMCs, or DNA extracted from either of those sample types. Overall study outcomes, separate from this receptor: The quantity of clinical and demographic metadata differed by source and by participant and was supplied without curation.

TCRbeta CDR3 regions were amplified from genomic DNA by means of the immunoSEQ Assay, a bias-controlled multiplex PCR. Processing in the source paper ran as follows. The number of nucleated cells in each sample was estimated by amplification of reference gene primers within the assay. To quantify the absolute abundance of each unique TCRbeta CDR3 rearrangement, sequence reads were collapsed and filtered. For each sample, productive Simpson clonality was calculated as the square root of Simpson's diversity index across productive rearrangements. TCRdb re-hosts the immuneACCESS table, in-frame sequences only. Its copies lack some clones; in the studies checked, an unresolved V gene accounts for under half of them, and the cause for the rest is not known. The V and J calls and the clone size are those of that table, but D and trimming were determined from the DNA. For this sample there are 150,000 to 200,000 clones; about 93% appear just once. Jointly, the top ten make up 3.5% to 5% of the sample.

In this chain, TRBV7-8 is recombined with TRBJ1-1; there is no confident call for the D gene. This sequence was found in a woman in her 50s with acute or convalescent COVID-19. Sequencing was carried out using peripheral blood. The nucleotide sequence reads as follows: TGTGCCAGCAGCTTATGGGCCGGGAACACTGAAGCTTTCTTT. Its protein product is CASSLWAGNTEAFF.